Listed below are T cell receptor beta chains from one sample, sequenced in a study of cytomegalovirus exposure and HLA in healthy donors. The data were produced by immunoSEQ multiplex PCR, yet TCRdb's version contains in-frame clones alone and is incomplete. The table records about 140,000 clones, almost 90% of them present only once. Sequencing used PBMCs. All receptors come from a young woman in good health and CMV-seropositive. Each CDR3 is given with its conserved first and last residue. The D gene is left open where the match is weak. Clone size is stated in some rows and not others, as once, few, many or a class when expanded.

J	V	length	size	D	CDR3	DNA
TRBJ2-5	TRBV6-1	15	.	.	CASNLLRPVGGTQYF	TGTGCCAGCAACCTTCTCAGACCGGTGGGGGGGACCCAGTACTTC
TRBJ2-1	TRBV7-8	16	.	TRBD2	CASSLLSAGGDGEQFF	TGTGCCAGCAGCTTACTCTCAGCGGGGGGGGACGGTGAGCAGTTCTTC
TRBJ2-7	TRBV25-1	13	.	.	CASSETGNYEQYF	TGTGCCAGCAGCGAAACAGGGAACTACGAGCAGTACTTC
TRBJ2-7	TRBV28	13	.	.	CASSFRGNYEQYF	TGTGCCAGCAGTTTTAGGGGGAACTACGAGCAGTACTTC
TRBJ1-4	TRBV7-3	13	.	TRBD1	CASSPGQGEKLFF	TGTGCCAGCAGCCCAGGACAGGGTGAAAAACTGTTTTTT
TRBJ2-7	TRBV7-2	16	.	TRBD2	CASSLASGGVTYEQYF	TGTGCCAGCAGCTTGGCTAGCGGGGGGGTCACCTACGAGCAGTACTTC
TRBJ2-7	TRBV9	18	.	.	CASSVGTRGCLGYYEQYF	TGTGCCAGCAGCGTAGGCACACGGGGGTGCCTAGGCTACTACGAGCAGTACTTC
TRBJ2-2	TRBV15	14	.	.	CATSSVGQTGELFF	TGTGCCACCAGCTCGGTTGGACAGACCGGGGAGCTGTTTTTT
TRBJ1-1	TRBV4-2	14	few	TRBD1	CASSQTGGRAEAFF	TGTGCCAGCAGCCAAACAGGGGGCCGGGCTGAAGCTTTCTTT
TRBJ2-3	TRBV6-5	14	.	.	CASRQAGRPDTQYF	TGTGCCAGCAGACAGGCCGGGCGTCCAGATACGCAGTATTTT
TRBJ2-7	TRBV7-6	16	.	TRBD1	CASSPRQGVGAYEQYF	TGTGCCAGCAGCCCGCGACAGGGAGTGGGGGCCTACGAGCAGTACTTC
TRBJ2-3	TRBV25-1	15	once	.	CASSELRKSTDTQYF	TGTGCCAGCAGTGAATTGCGGAAATCCACAGATACGCAGTATTTT
TRBJ1-2	TRBV27	13	few	.	CASSIQGLYGYTF	TGTGCCAGCAGTATTCAGGGACTGTATGGCTACACCTTC
TRBJ1-2	TRBV2	15	.	TRBD1	CASSHPDRLTAGYTF	TGTGCCAGCAGCCATCCGGACAGGCTGACGGCCGGCTACACCTTC
TRBJ2-5	TRBV19	11	.	.	CASSRGETQYF	TGTGCCAGTAGTCGGGGGGAGACCCAGTACTTC
TRBJ2-1	TRBV9	14	.	.	CASSVDRGRNEQFF	TGTGCCAGCAGCGTAGATAGGGGTAGGAATGAGCAGTTCTTC
TRBJ1-3	TRBV30	11	.	.	CAWTGLNTIYF	TGTGCCTGGACAGGGCTAAACACCATATATTTT
TRBJ2-3	TRBV7-3	20	.	TRBD1	CASSRQQGAGVAFSTDTQYF	TGTGCCAGCAGTCGTCAACAGGGGGCGGGAGTAGCCTTTAGCACAGATACGCAGTATTTT
TRBJ1-3	TRBV5-1	18	once	.	CASHWGPGPTSERNTIYF	TGCGCCAGCCATTGGGGGCCCGGCCCAACCTCCGAGCGAAACACCATATATTTT
TRBJ1-2	TRBV4-3	16	.	.	CASSQEVRLTNYGYTF	TGCGCCAGCAGCCAAGAGGTCAGATTGACTAACTATGGCTACACCTTC
TRBJ1-2	TRBV28	15	.	TRBD1	CASSLGGQDLGGYTF	TGTGCCAGCAGTTTAGGGGGACAGGACCTCGGTGGCTACACCTTC
TRBJ1-6	TRBV9	15	.	.	CASSVRSAGRSPLHF	TGTGCCAGCAGCGTTCGGTCCGCGGGGCGATCACCCCTCCACTTT
TRBJ1-2	TRBV5-6	15	.	TRBD1	CASSLRDREPYGYTF	TGTGCCAGCAGCCTCCGGGACAGGGAGCCCTATGGCTACACCTTC
TRBJ1-2	TRBV6-1	13	.	.	CASSLGEYYGYTF	TGTGCCAGCAGCCTCGGGGAGTACTATGGCTACACCTTC
TRBJ2-1	TRBV5-1	15	.	TRBD2	CASSRGEAGVDEQFF	TGCGCCAGCAGTCGGGGCGAAGCGGGGGTCGATGAGCAGTTCTTC
TRBJ1-2	TRBV28	14	.	TRBD1	CASSSLGQGYGYTF	TGTGCCAGCAGCTCCCTGGGACAGGGTTATGGCTACACCTTC
TRBJ2-1	TRBV7-9	13	.	.	CASSHYLYNEQFF	TGTGCCAGCTCACATTACCTCTACAATGAGCAGTTCTTC
TRBJ1-5	TRBV4-1	15	.	.	CASSQETASNQPQHF	TGCGCCAGCAGCCAAGAAACAGCTAGCAATCAGCCCCAGCATTTT
TRBJ2-7	TRBV28	13	.	TRBD1	CASSPGQENEQYF	TGTGCCAGCAGTCCGGGACAGGAAAACGAGCAGTACTTC
TRBJ2-7	TRBV19	15	.	TRBD1	CASSRPGQGALEQYF	TGTGCCAGTAGCAGACCGGGACAGGGGGCTCTCGAGCAGTACTTC
TRBJ2-3	TRBV11-2	16	.	.	CASSRYGLTEPDTQYF	TGTGCCAGCAGCCGATACGGACTGACTGAGCCCGATACGCAGTATTTT
TRBJ2-6	TRBV30	16	.	TRBD1	CAWGSGTVVGANVLTF	TGTGCCTGGGGATCCGGGACAGTAGTTGGGGCCAACGTCCTGACTTTC
TRBJ2-7	TRBV7-2	14	.	.	CASSPSRGPYEQYF	TGTGCCAGCAGTCCTTCCAGGGGCCCCTACGAGCAGTACTTC